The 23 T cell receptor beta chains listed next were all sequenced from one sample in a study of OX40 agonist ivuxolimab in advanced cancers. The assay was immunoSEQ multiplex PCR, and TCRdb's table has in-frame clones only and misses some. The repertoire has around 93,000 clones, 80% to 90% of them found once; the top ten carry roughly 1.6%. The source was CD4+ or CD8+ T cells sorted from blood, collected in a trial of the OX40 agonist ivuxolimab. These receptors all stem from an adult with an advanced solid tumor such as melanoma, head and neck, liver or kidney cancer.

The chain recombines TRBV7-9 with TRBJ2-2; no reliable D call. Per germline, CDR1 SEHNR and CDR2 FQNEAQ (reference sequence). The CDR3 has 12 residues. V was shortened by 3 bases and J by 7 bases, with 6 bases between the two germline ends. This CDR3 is CASSFGDGELFF. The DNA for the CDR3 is TGTGCCAGCAGCTTCGGAGACGGGGAGCTGTTTTTT.

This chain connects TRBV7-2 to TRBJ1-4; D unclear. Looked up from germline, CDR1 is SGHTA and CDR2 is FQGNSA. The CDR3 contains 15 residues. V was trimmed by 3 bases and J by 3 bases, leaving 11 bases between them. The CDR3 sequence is CASSLENRANEKLFF. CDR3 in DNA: TGTGCCAGCAGCTTGGAGAATAGGGCTAATGAAAAACTGTTTTTT.

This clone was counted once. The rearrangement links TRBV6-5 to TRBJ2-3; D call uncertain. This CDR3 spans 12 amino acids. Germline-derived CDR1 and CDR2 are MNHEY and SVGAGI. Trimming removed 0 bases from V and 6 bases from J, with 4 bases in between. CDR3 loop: CASSYSGDTQYF. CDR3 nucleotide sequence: TGTGCCAGCAGTTACTCAGGGGATACGCAGTATTTT.

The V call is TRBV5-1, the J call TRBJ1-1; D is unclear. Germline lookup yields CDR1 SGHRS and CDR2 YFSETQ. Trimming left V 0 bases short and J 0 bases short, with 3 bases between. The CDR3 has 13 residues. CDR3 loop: CASSLEMNTEAFF. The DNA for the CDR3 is TGCGCCAGCAGCTTGGAAATGAACACTGAAGCTTTCTTT.

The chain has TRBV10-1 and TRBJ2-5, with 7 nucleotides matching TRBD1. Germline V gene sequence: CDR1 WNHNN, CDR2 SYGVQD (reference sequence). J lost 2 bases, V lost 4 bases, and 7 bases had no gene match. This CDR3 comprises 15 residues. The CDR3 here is CASSVKGAVQETQYF. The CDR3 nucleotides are TGCGCCAGCAGTGTAAAGGGGGCAGTGCAAGAGACCCAGTACTTC.

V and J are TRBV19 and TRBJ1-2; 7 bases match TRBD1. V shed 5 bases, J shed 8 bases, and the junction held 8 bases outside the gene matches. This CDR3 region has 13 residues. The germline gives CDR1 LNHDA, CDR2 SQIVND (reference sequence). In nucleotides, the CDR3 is TGTGCCAGTAGTCCAGACAGGGTCGGGGGCTACACCTTC. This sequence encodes CASSPDRVGGYTF.

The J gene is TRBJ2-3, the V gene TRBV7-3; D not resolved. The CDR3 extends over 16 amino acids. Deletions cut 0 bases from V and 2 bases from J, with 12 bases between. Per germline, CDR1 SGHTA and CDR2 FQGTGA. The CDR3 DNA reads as TGTGCCAGCAGCTTAACCCCGACCCTTGCCACAGATACGCAGTATTTT. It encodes CASSLTPTLATDTQYF.

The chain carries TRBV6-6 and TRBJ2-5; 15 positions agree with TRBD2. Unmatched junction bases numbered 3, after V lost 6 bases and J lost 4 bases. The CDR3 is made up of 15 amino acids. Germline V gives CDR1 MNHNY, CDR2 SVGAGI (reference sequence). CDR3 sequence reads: CASSPGLAGGETQYF. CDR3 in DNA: TGTGCCAGCAGCCCGGGACTAGCGGGAGGAGAGACCCAGTACTTC.

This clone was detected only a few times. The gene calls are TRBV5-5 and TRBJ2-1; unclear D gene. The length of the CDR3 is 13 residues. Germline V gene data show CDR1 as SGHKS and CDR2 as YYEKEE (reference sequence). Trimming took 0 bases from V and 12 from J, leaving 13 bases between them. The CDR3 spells CASSLAPAPGQFF. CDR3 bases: TGTGCCAGCAGCTTGGCCCCAGCGCCGGGGCAGTTCTTC.

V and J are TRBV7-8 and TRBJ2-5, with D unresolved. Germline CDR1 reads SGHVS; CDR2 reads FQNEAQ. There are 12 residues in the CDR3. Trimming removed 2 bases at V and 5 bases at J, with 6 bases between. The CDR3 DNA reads TGTGCCAGCAGCTTACAAGGGGAGACCCAGTACTTC. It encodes CASSLQGETQYF.

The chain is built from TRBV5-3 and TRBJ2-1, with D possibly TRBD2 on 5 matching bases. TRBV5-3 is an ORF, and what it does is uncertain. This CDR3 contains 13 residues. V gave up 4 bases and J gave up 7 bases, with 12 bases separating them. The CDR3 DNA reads TGTGCCAGAAGCGGGAGACGGGTAAATGAGCAGTTCTTC. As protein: CARSGRRVNEQFF.

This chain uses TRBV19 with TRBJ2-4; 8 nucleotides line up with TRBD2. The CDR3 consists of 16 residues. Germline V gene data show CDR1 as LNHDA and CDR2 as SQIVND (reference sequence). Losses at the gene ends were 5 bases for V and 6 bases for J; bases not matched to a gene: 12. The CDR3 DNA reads TGTGCCAGTAGTGATCGGGGACGGGAGGGGAGAAACATTCAGTACTTC. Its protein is CASSDRGREGRNIQYF.

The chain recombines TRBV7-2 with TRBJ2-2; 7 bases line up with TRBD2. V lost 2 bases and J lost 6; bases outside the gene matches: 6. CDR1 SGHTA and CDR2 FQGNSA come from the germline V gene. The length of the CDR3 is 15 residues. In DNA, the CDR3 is TGTGCCAGCAGCTTACAAAGCGGGATTTCCGGGGAGCTGTTTTTT. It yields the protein CASSLQSGISGELFF.

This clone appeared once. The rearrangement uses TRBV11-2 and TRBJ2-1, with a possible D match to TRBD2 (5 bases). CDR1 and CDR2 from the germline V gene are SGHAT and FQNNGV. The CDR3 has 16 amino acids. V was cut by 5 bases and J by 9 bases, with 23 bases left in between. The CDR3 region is CASSPGSAVRVGEQFF. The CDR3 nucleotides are TGTGCCAGCAGCCCTGGATCGGCGGTGCGGGTCGGTGAGCAGTTCTTC. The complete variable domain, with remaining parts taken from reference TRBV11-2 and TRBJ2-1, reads EAGVAQSPRYKIIEKRQSVAFWCNPISGHATLYWYQQILGQGPKLLIQFQNNGVVDDSQLPKDRFSAERLKGVDSTLKIQPAKLEDSAVYLCASSPGSAVRVGEQFFGPGTRLTVL.

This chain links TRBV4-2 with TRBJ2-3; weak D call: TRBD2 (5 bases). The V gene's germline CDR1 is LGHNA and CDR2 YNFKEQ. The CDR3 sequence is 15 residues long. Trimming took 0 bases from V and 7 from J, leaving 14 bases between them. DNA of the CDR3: TGTGCCAGCAGCCAAGAGGAGGCTAGCAGGAATACGCAGTATTTT. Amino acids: CASSQEEASRNTQYF.

The CDR3 sequence is CASGETNTGELFF. The DNA of the CDR3 is TGTGCTTCCGGGGAGACGAACACCGGGGAGCTGTTTTTT. The J gene is TRBJ2-2, the V gene TRBV7-7; a possible D gene is TRBD2 (5 bases). The CDR3 runs 13 residues. Germline V lookup: CDR1 SSHAT, CDR2 FNYEAQ (reference sequence).

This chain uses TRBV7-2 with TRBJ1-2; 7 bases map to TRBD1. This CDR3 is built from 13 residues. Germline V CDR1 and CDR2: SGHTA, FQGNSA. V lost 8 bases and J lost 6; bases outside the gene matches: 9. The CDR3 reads CASGGQMGDGYTF. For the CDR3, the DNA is TGTGCCAGCGGGGGACAGATGGGCGATGGCTACACCTTC.

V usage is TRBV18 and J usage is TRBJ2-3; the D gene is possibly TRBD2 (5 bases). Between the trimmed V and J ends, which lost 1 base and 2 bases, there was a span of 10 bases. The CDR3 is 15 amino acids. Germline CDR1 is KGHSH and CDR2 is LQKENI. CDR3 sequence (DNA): TGTGCCAGCTCACCACGCTCGGACTCCACAGATACGCAGTATTTT. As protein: CASSPRSDSTDTQYF.

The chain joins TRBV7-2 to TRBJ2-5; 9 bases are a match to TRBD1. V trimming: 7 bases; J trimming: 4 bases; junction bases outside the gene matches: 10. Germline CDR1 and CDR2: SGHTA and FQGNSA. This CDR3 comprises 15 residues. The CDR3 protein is CASTPDRGKGETQYF. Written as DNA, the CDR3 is TGTGCCAGCACCCCGGACAGGGGCAAGGGAGAGACCCAGTACTTC.

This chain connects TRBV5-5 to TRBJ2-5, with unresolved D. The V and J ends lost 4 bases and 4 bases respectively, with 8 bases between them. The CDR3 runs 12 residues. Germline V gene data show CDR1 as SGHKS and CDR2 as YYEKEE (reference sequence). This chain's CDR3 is CASSTTRETQYF. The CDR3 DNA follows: TGTGCCAGCAGCACTACAAGAGAGACCCAGTACTTC.

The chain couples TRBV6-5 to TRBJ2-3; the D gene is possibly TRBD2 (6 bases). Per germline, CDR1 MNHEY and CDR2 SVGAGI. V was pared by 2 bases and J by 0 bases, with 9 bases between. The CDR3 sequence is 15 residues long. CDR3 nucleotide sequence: TGTGCCAGCAGTTACGCAGGGAGGAGCACAGATACGCAGTATTTT. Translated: CASSYAGRSTDTQYF.

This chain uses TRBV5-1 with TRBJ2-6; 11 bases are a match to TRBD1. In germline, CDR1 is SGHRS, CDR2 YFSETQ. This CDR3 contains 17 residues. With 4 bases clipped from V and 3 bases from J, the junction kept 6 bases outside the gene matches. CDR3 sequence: CASSPGQGAGGANVLTF. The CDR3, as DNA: TGCGCCAGCAGCCCCGGACAGGGGGCGGGTGGGGCCAACGTCCTGACTTTC.

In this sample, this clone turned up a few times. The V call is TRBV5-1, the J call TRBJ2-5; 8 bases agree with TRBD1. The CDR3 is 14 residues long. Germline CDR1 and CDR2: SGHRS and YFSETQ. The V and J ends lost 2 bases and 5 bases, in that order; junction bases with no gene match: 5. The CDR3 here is CASSFGTGAETQYF. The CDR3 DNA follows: TGCGCCAGCAGCTTTGGGACAGGCGCGGAGACCCAGTACTTC.